The rows below give T cell receptor beta chains drawn from one sample of a study of cytomegalovirus exposure and HLA in healthy donors. The assay was immunoSEQ multiplex PCR, and TCRdb's table has in-frame clones only and misses some. The top ten hold approximately 0.78% of the sample, which has fewer than 200,000 clones, 65% to 85% seen once. Sequences were obtained from PBMCs. These receptors were collected from a woman aged 18-29 years in good health and CMV-seronegative. Both conserved end residues are trimmed from each CDR3. Each record gives: V gene, CDR3 protein.

v_gene: TRBV13
CDR3aa: ASSFSGSSYEQY

v_gene: TRBV6-5
CDR3aa: ASSSLAGGADTQY

v_gene: TRBV19
CDR3aa: ASSIASFDTEAF

v_gene: TRBV28
CDR3aa: ASSYGSYEQY

v_gene: TRBV7-3
CDR3aa: ASSLGTGATYEQY

v_gene: TRBV7-9
CDR3aa: ASSPGLAGTYEQY

v_gene: TRBV5-1
CDR3aa: ASRKNLEGGRETQY

v_gene: TRBV7-9
CDR3aa: ASSLPPSGNNEQF

v_gene: TRBV6-5
CDR3aa: ASTTLGYEQY

v_gene: TRBV7-3
CDR3aa: ASSPSGACTGELF

v_gene: TRBV21-1
CDR3aa: ASSKKTSGRTDTQY

v_gene: TRBV7-9
CDR3aa: ASSRLPTSGRAYEQY

v_gene: TRBV11-2
CDR3aa: ASSLEGLVFNEQF

v_gene: TRBV28
CDR3aa: ASSAAEPYEQY

v_gene: TRBV5-8
CDR3aa: ASSSFFHTQY

v_gene: TRBV19
CDR3aa: ASRPGLAGGKDTGELF

v_gene: TRBV19
CDR3aa: ASIGFGRDSYQPQH

v_gene: TRBV19
CDR3aa: ASSIVRRVAGELF

v_gene: TRBV27
CDR3aa: AAGGAPDEQY

v_gene: TRBV12-5
CDR3aa: ASGVAGGPGDTQY

v_gene: TRBV28
CDR3aa: ASQGVEAGTGGRKF

v_gene: TRBV20-1
CDR3aa: SASRSF

v_gene: TRBV4-2
CDR3aa: ASSGERNTEAF

v_gene: TRBV7-2
CDR3aa: ASSLRSRPGELF

v_gene: TRBV5-4
CDR3aa: ASSSRGVETQY

v_gene: TRBV4-2
CDR3aa: ASSQEPGANYGYT